This TCR beta chain came from a study of T-cell memory formation after mild COVID-19. The wider study: For the most part, TCR clusters were specific to one donor. Notes on the study in general: Clones that shrank (day 15 to 85) were balanced CD4/CD8, whereas later expanders leaned CD4+. Of the contracting clones, CD4+ ones lay mainly in CM and EM, and CD8+ ones in EMRA.

This clonotype was seen a handful of times. The antigen remains undetermined. After 5'RACE with constant-segment primers, TCR alpha and TCR beta cDNA libraries carrying sample barcodes and UMIs were obtained. TCRdb reprocessed the 5' RACE reads via MiXCR and lists one record per CDR3 protein. This sample has around 250,000 distinct CDR3 sequences; about 16% occur once, and the top ten carry more than 20%. V was pared by 2 bases and J by 0 bases, with 4 bases of the junction left unmatched. Looked up from germline, CDR1 is SGHDT and CDR2 is YYEEEE. CDR3 length: 15 amino acids. The source material was PBMCs or a T cell subset sorted from them (not recorded which). This clonotype originated in a man between 18 and 35 years old who had mild COVID-19 (a few samples of this study predate the infection). Cell type and time point are not known. The rearrangement links TRBV5-6 to TRBJ1-2; TRBD1 matches 7 bases. The CDR3 loop is CASSFGTATNYGYTF. The CDR3 nucleotides read TGTGCCAGCAGCTTTGGGACAGCTACTAACTATGGCTACACCTTC.